Shown below are 20 T cell receptor beta chains from a single sample sequenced in a study of shared clonotypes between healthy human individuals. The method was immunoSEQ multiplex PCR; TCRdb's version includes in-frame clones alone and lacks a portion of them. The sample lists 2 million to 2.5 million clones, 85% to 95% occurring once. Sequencing used naive CD4+ T cells from PBMCs. This sample's subset: CD45RA+ positively selected. These receptors were obtained from a man in his late teens or twenties in good health. Some clones in this sample may be carry-over from other donors' samples.

The rearrangement joins TRBV5-4 to TRBJ2-7; D possibly uses TRBD1 or TRBD2 (5 bases each). The CDR3 totals 14 residues. The V gene's germline CDR1 is SGHNT and CDR2 YYREEE (reference sequence). V dropped 4 bases and J dropped 3 bases, with 14 bases sitting between them. CDR3 sequence reads: CASSIGGSDYEQYF. The CDR3 region has the DNA TGTGCCAGCAGCATTGGGGGTTCCGACTACGAGCAGTACTTC. The full variable domain, in which reference TRBV5-4 and TRBJ2-7 provide the parts outside the CDR3, is ETGVTQSPTHLIKTRGQQVTLRCSSQSGHNTVSWYQQALGQGPQFIFQYYREEENGRGNFPPRFSGLQFPNYSSELNVNALELDDSALYLCASSIGGSDYEQYFGPGTRLTVT.

The chain is built from TRBV5-1 and TRBJ2-5, with TRBD2 matching over 10 bases. This CDR3 region has 15 residues. The germline V gene has CDR1 SGHRS and CDR2 YFSETQ. The V and J ends lost 2 bases and 5 bases, in that order; junction bases with no gene match: 6. The CDR3 nucleotides are TGCGCCAGCAGCTTAGCGGGAGGGCCCCACGAGACCCAGTACTTC. Protein: CASSLAGGPHETQYF.

This clone was observed a single time. The V gene is TRBV2, the J gene TRBJ2-7; D may be TRBD2 (5 bases). Trimming pared 7 bases from V and 2 bases from J, leaving 21 bases between. This CDR3 is built from 16 residues. CDR1 is SNHLY and CDR2 is FYNNEI in the germline V gene. Written as DNA, the CDR3 is TGTGCCAGCACCGCCGCCGTCCTAGCTGTGACCTACGAGCAGTACTTC. Its translation is CASTAAVLAVTYEQYF.

Concerning this clone itself: The sample holds other DNA sequences that translate to the same CDR3. The chain has TRBV5-1 and TRBJ2-7; TRBD1 matches at 10 bases. V was pared by 4 bases and J by 2 bases, with 3 bases of the junction left unmatched. This CDR3 comprises 14 residues. The germline gives CDR1 SGHRS, CDR2 YFSETQ. The CDR3 DNA reads as TGCGCCAGCAGCGAAGGACAGGGGGCCTACGAGCAGTACTTC. Its translation is CASSEGQGAYEQYF.

The rearrangement joins TRBV7-7 to TRBJ2-3; 7 positions match TRBD2. This CDR3 is built from 15 residues. The J segment lost 5 bases and the V segment lost 1 base, leaving 6 bases of the junction unmatched. Germline CDR1 and CDR2: SSHAT and FNYEAQ (reference sequence). The CDR3 loop is CASSLEGGPLDTQYF. The CDR3 bases are TGTGCCAGCAGCTTAGAGGGAGGGCCACTAGATACGCAGTATTTT.

This chain uses TRBV28 with TRBJ2-3, with D perhaps TRBD2 (6 bases). V lost 9 bases to trimming and J lost 0 bases, with 16 bases between them. The CDR3 totals 15 residues. The germline gives CDR1 MDHEN, CDR2 SYDVKM. The chain's CDR3 is CASGVEGQSTDTQYF. In nucleotides, the CDR3 is TGTGCCAGTGGGGTGGAGGGGCAGAGCACAGATACGCAGTATTTT. Based on the CDR3 plus reference TRBV28 and TRBJ2-3, the full variable domain is DVKVTQSSRYLVKRTGEKVFLECVQDMDHENMFWYRQDPGLGLRLIYFSYDVKMKEKGDIPEGYSVSREKKERFSLILESASTNQTSMYLCASGVEGQSTDTQYFGPGTRLTVL.

The chain joins TRBV28 to TRBJ2-7; the match to TRBD2 covers 9 bases. Looked up from germline, CDR1 is MDHEN and CDR2 is SYDVKM. V shed 6 bases, J shed 2 bases, and the junction held 5 bases outside the gene matches. The CDR3 covers 14 residues. DNA of the CDR3: TGTGCCAGCAGAGGACTAGCGCCAACCTACGAGCAGTACTTC. The encoded protein is CASRGLAPTYEQYF.

The chain links TRBV6-5 to TRBJ1-2, with 7 bases fitting TRBD1. J lost 1 base, V lost 0 bases, and 5 bases had no gene match. Germline CDR1 and CDR2: MNHEY and SVGAGI. This CDR3 has 16 residues. This CDR3 is CASSYSATGVNYGYTF. Written as DNA, the CDR3 is TGTGCCAGCAGTTACTCGGCAACAGGGGTTAACTATGGCTACACCTTC.

The V gene is TRBV18, the J gene TRBJ2-3, with no clear D. V gave up 6 bases and J gave up 5 bases, with 18 bases separating them. The germline gives CDR1 KGHSH, CDR2 LQKENI. This CDR3 region has 15 residues. The CDR3 nucleotides are TGTGCCAGCTCCCGCGGTCCACTCGGTCAAGATACGCAGTATTTT. Translating gives CASSRGPLGQDTQYF.

This sequence joins TRBV27 and TRBJ2-7, with D hard to call. V was trimmed by 2 bases and J by 0 bases, leaving 11 bases between them. Germline CDR1 MNHEY, CDR2 SMNVEV (reference sequence). There are 15 residues in the CDR3. The CDR3, as DNA: TGTGCCAGCAGTTTAGAGCGACGGAGCTCCTACGAGCAGTACTTC. Translated, it gives CASSLERRSSYEQYF.

This chain links TRBV27 with TRBJ2-5; D is unclear. V was clipped by 6 bases and J by 5 bases, with 16 bases between them. CDR1 and CDR2 from the germline V gene are MNHEY and SMNVEV (reference sequence). The CDR3 totals 14 residues. The CDR3 is CASSRAGSRETQYF. DNA of the CDR3: TGTGCCAGCAGCCGCGCCGGGTCTCGGGAGACCCAGTACTTC.

V gene TRBV28 combines with J gene TRBJ2-5; TRBD1 aligns across 9 bases. The ends lost 5 bases at V and 4 bases at J; junction bases unmatched: 11. Germline loops: CDR1 MDHEN, CDR2 SYDVKM. CDR3 length: 16 amino acids. The CDR3 loop is CASSLPGQGKGETQYF. The DNA of the CDR3 is TGTGCCAGCAGTCTTCCCGGACAGGGGAAGGGAGAGACCCAGTACTTC.

V usage is TRBV28 and J usage is TRBJ1-4; D is perhaps TRBD1 (5 bases). Germline V gene data show CDR1 as MDHEN and CDR2 as SYDVKM. V was pared by 0 bases and J by 8 bases, with 13 bases between. The CDR3 sequence is 15 residues long. The CDR3 DNA is TGTGCCAGCAGTTTATGGAAGGGGCGAAGGGAAAAACTGTTTTTT. This codes for CASSLWKGRREKLFF. Combining the CDR3 with reference TRBV28 and TRBJ1-4 gives the whole variable domain DVKVTQSSRYLVKRTGEKVFLECVQDMDHENMFWYRQDPGLGLRLIYFSYDVKMKEKGDIPEGYSVSREKKERFSLILESASTNQTSMYLCASSLWKGRREKLFFGSGTQLSVL.

The gene calls are TRBV28 and TRBJ2-1; D might be TRBD1 (6 bases). This CDR3 has 16 amino acids. The germline V gene encodes CDR1 MDHEN and CDR2 SYDVKM. V was pared by 2 bases and J by 0 bases, with 11 bases between. In DNA form, the CDR3 reads TGTGCCAGCAGTTTACCCGGACAGAGCTCCTACAATGAGCAGTTCTTC. Its protein is CASSLPGQSSYNEQFF.

The chain combines TRBV2 with TRBJ2-5; 9 nucleotides agree with TRBD1. V dropped 4 bases and J dropped 4; count of bases not matched to a gene: 4. CDR1 is SNHLY, CDR2 FYNNEI, per germline. This CDR3 is built from 14 residues. This CDR3 is CASSGTGVGETQYF. CDR3 sequence (DNA): TGTGCCAGCAGTGGGACAGGGGTCGGAGAGACCCAGTACTTC.

The chain is built from TRBV28 and TRBJ2-7, with D hard to call. Trimming took 7 bases from V and 3 from J, leaving 19 bases between them. In germline, CDR1 is MDHEN, CDR2 SYDVKM. This CDR3 comprises 15 residues. The CDR3 DNA sequence: TGTGCCAGCACCCCTCCGGGCACCAAAAACTACGAGCAGTACTTC. Translated, it gives CASTPPGTKNYEQYF.

The chain recombines TRBV2 with TRBJ2-1, with 14 positions matching TRBD2. The V segment lost 7 bases and the J segment 8 bases; nucleotides outside the gene matches: 7. The germline CDR1 and CDR2 sequences are SNHLY and FYNNEI. CDR3 length: 15 amino acids. This CDR3 is CASTVGLAGGDEQFF. DNA of the CDR3: TGTGCCAGCACCGTAGGACTAGCGGGAGGAGATGAGCAGTTCTTC.

The chain is built from TRBV28 and TRBJ1-5; 8 bases match TRBD1. V lost 2 bases, J lost 4 bases, and 7 bases stayed unmatched. Germline V gene data show CDR1 as MDHEN and CDR2 as SYDVKM. The CDR3 has 16 amino acids. This chain's CDR3 is CASSLVAGGRNQPQHF. CDR3 sequence (DNA): TGTGCCAGCAGTTTAGTGGCAGGGGGCAGGAATCAGCCCCAGCATTTT.

The chain links TRBV21-1 to TRBJ2-2; the DNA was not used to check the table's D call, TRBD2. TRBV21-1 is a pseudogene. This CDR3 spans 16 amino acids. The chain's CDR3 is CASRNTGTVNTGELFF. The CDR3 DNA sequence: TGTGCCAGCAGGAACACCGGGACTGTGAACACCGGGGAGCTGTTTTTT.

This sequence joins TRBV29-1 and TRBJ2-1; D might be TRBD2 (6 bases). The CDR3 extends over 16 amino acids. The germline CDR1 and CDR2 sequences are SQVTM and ANQGSEA. The germline V and J ends were trimmed by 3 bases and 2 bases, with 17 bases remaining between them. The DNA for the CDR3 is TGCAGCGTTGATATTCCCGGGGGACTTACCTACAATGAGCAGTTCTTC. This encodes CSVDIPGGLTYNEQFF.